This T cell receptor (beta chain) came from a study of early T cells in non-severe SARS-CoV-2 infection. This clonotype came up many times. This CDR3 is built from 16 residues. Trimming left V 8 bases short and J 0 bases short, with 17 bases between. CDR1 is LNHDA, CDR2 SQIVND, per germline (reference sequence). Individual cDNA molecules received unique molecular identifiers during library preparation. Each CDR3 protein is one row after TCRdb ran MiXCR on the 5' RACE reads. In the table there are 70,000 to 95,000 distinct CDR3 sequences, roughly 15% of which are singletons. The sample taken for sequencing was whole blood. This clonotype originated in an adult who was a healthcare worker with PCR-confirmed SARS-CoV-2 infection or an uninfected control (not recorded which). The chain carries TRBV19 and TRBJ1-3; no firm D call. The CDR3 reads CASAISGRSSGNTIYF. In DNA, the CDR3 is TGTGCCAGTGCTATCTCGGGGAGAAGCTCTGGAAACACCATATATTTT.